The 4 T cell receptor beta chains given below trace back to one sample, sequenced in a study of blood T cell repertoires in COVID-19. Sequencing used immunoSEQ multiplex PCR; TCRdb keeps in-frame clones, though not all of them. The table lists a few hundred thousand clones, roughly 89% of them singletons. The material sequenced was peripheral blood. These receptors all come from a man in his fifties with acute or convalescent COVID-19.

The V and J genes are TRBV9 and TRBJ2-5; TRBD2 matches at 12 bases. Unmatched junction bases numbered 6, after V lost 0 bases and J lost 3 bases. From germline, CDR1 is SGDLS and CDR2 YYNGEE. This CDR3 region has 17 residues. The CDR3 coding sequence is TGTGCCAGCAGCGTAGGGGCGGCTAGCGGGGGGGAAGAGACCCAGTACTTC. Translating gives CASSVGAASGGEETQYF.

V and J are TRBV7-3 and TRBJ1-3; D is undetermined. Germline lookup yields CDR1 SGHTA and CDR2 FQGTGA. The CDR3 loop spans 14 amino acids. Trimming shortened V by 2 bases and J by 4 bases, and 9 bases separated the two germline ends. The DNA for the CDR3 is TGTGCCAGCAGCTTAGGAGGATTCGGAAACACCATATATTTT. Translating it yields CASSLGGFGNTIYF.

The chain employs TRBV12-3 or TRBV12-4 and TRBJ1-2; D gene ambiguous. CDR3 length: 11 residues. V lost 7 bases and J 7 bases, leaving 10 bases between the germline ends. This CDR3 reads CASMDWPGYTF. CDR3 bases: TGTGCCAGCATGGACTGGCCTGGCTACACCTTC.

The chain recombines TRBV30 with TRBJ2-2, with a tentative D call TRBD2 (6 bases). The germline V and J ends were trimmed by 0 bases and 7 bases, with 9 bases remaining between them. Germline CDR1 GTSNPN, CDR2 SVGIG (reference sequence). This CDR3 contains 13 residues. The CDR3 region has the DNA TGTGCCTGGAGTGTAGAGGGACTCGGGGAGCTGTTTTTT. It translates to CAWSVEGLGELFF.